Shown below are 17 T cell receptor beta chains from a single sample sequenced in a study of T cells in Graves' hyperthyroidism and ophthalmopathy. It was RNA transcripts that yielded the amplified TCR beta CDR3 regions. HTBI primers were the set used in a first-round RT-PCR of the TCR CDR3. TCRdb reanalysed the multiplex PCR reads using MiXCR and keeps one entry per CDR3 protein. The table lists about 350,000 distinct CDR3 sequences, approximately 15% of them singletons. The sequencing sample was made of blood. These receptors were obtained from a woman under 40 with Graves' hyperthyroidism.

A note on this clonotype: Just one base apart from a much larger clone, this may be a read error. This chain uses TRBV6-5 with TRBJ2-1; possibly TRBD2 for D (5 bases). V was pared by 2 bases and J by 1 base, with 9 bases between. Germline CDR1 is MNHEY and CDR2 is SVGAGI. The CDR3 runs 15 residues. CDR3 sequence: CASSYEGLSYNEQFF. For the CDR3, the DNA is TGTGCCAGCAGTTACGAGGGCCTTTCCTACAATGAGCAGTTCTTC.

This clonotype was observed many times. The chain uses TRBV30 and TRBJ2-1; the D gene is possibly TRBD2 (5 bases). This CDR3 contains 13 residues. Trimming took 0 bases from V and 10 from J, leaving 13 bases between them. Germline V gives CDR1 GTSNPN, CDR2 SVGIG (reference sequence). This chain's CDR3 is CAWSVRGLREQFF. CDR3 nucleotides: TGTGCCTGGAGTGTCCGAGGGCTTCGAGAGCAGTTCTTC.

This clonotype appeared a few times. The V gene is TRBV12-3 or TRBV12-4, the J gene TRBJ1-1; D is unclear. V was clipped by 7 bases and J by 5 bases, with 14 bases between them. The CDR3 is made up of 13 amino acids. The CDR3 bases are TGTGCCAGCACCAACCCCCCTGGGACTGAAGCTTTCTTT. It codes for CASTNPPGTEAFF.

This clonotype was seen repeatedly, ten times or more. The rearrangement uses TRBV28 and TRBJ2-3; no clear D. CDR1 is MDHEN, CDR2 SYDVKM, per germline. This CDR3 spans 12 amino acids. Between the trimmed V and J ends, which lost 10 bases and 3 bases, there was a span of 11 bases. DNA for the CDR3: TGTGCCACCGAGAAAACTACAGATACGCAGTATTTT. This gives the protein CATEKTTDTQYF. The full variable domain, completed using reference TRBV28 and TRBJ2-3, is DVKVTQSSRYLVKRTGEKVFLECVQDMDHENMFWYRQDPGLGLRLIYFSYDVKMKEKGDIPEGYSVSREKKERFSLILESASTNQTSMYLCATEKTTDTQYFGPGTRLTVL.

At least ten counts were recorded for this clonotype. The rearrangement links TRBV6-1 to TRBJ1-2, with D perhaps TRBD1 (5 bases). Trimming shortened V by 6 bases and J by 5 bases, and 13 bases separated the two germline ends. Germline V gene sequence: CDR1 MNHNS, CDR2 SASEGT. The CDR3 loop spans 13 amino acids. The chain's CDR3 is CASRGMGDYGYTF. The CDR3 nucleotides are TGTGCCAGCAGGGGAATGGGGGATTATGGCTACACCTTC.

This clonotype was counted between two and nine times. This rearrangement joins TRBV7-9 to TRBJ1-5, with TRBD1 as a possible D gene (5 bases). Between the trimmed V and J ends, which lost 4 bases and 0 bases, there was a span of 7 bases. Germline V gene data show CDR1 as SEHNR and CDR2 as FQNEAQ (reference sequence). CDR3 size: 14 residues. The CDR3 bases are TGTGCCAGCAGCTACGGGACTAGCAATCAGCCCCAGCATTTT. Amino acid sequence: CASSYGTSNQPQHF.

This clonotype came up a few times. The chain combines TRBV6-2 or TRBV6-3 with TRBJ2-7, with 12 bases aligning to TRBD2. V gave up 6 bases and J gave up 3 bases; unmatched junction bases: 18. This CDR3 spans 19 amino acids. The germline CDR1 and CDR2 sequences are MNHEY and SVGEGT. The CDR3 nucleotides are TGTGCCAGCAGGGAGGGACAGCCCGGACTAGCGGGAACCATCTACGAGCAGTACTTC. Translated, it gives CASREGQPGLAGTIYEQYF.

This clonotype was detected ten times or more. The J gene is TRBJ2-7, the V gene TRBV5-6; D call uncertain. Trimming pared 2 bases from V and 3 bases from J, leaving 6 bases between. Per the germline V gene, CDR1 is SGHDT and CDR2 is YYEEEE. The CDR3 extends over 12 amino acids. The CDR3 region is CASSFQNYEQYF. CDR3 sequence (DNA): TGTGCCAGCAGCTTCCAAAACTACGAGCAGTACTTC. The full variable domain, completed using reference TRBV5-6 and TRBJ2-7, is DAGVTQSPTHLIKTRGQQVTLRCSPKSGHDTVSWYQQALGQGPQFIFQYYEEEERQRGNFPDRFSGHQFPNYSSELNVNALLLGDSALYLCASSFQNYEQYFGPGTRLTVT.

Many counts were recorded for this clonotype. The chain combines TRBV2 with TRBJ2-2; 11 bases are shared with TRBD2. The CDR3 is 17 residues long. Germline V gene lookup returns CDR1 SNHLY and CDR2 FYNNEI. With 5 bases clipped from V and 5 bases from J, the junction kept 10 bases outside the gene matches. This CDR3 reads CASSPPSSGRRTGELFF. CDR3 DNA: TGTGCCAGCAGTCCACCTTCTAGCGGGAGGCGTACCGGGGAGCTGTTTTTT.

In this sample, this clonotype turned up a few times. The chain links TRBV10-3 to TRBJ2-7, with D tentatively TRBD1 (5 bases). This CDR3 has 13 residues. Germline values: CDR1 ENHRY, CDR2 SYGVKD. V was pared by 8 bases and J by 3 bases, with 14 bases between. CDR3 nucleotides: TGTGCCATCGTTCAGGGTGACCTCTACGAGCAGTACTTC. It is translated as CAIVQGDLYEQYF.

In this sample, this clonotype turned up many times. The J gene is TRBJ2-3, the V gene TRBV2; D may match TRBD1 or TRBD2 (5 bases each). Germline CDR1 reads SNHLY; CDR2 reads FYNNEI. The CDR3 is made up of 12 amino acids. Deletions cut 2 bases from V and 7 bases from J, with 7 bases between. CDR3 nucleotides: TGTGCCAGCAGTGAAAAGGGACATACGCAGTATTTT. This codes for CASSEKGHTQYF.

The V gene is TRBV6-1, the J gene TRBJ2-1, with 10 bases lining up with TRBD2. The CDR3 is 15 residues long. CDR1 and CDR2 (germline): MNHNS, SASEGT. Trimming cost V 6 bases and J 10 bases; bases outside gene matches: 12. The CDR3 nucleotides read TGTGCCAGCAGACCTGGAGCTAGCGGGAGAGCGGAGCAGTTCTTC. Its protein is CASRPGASGRAEQFF.

The chain recombines TRBV19 with TRBJ1-5; D is undetermined. V was trimmed by 0 bases and J by 7 bases, leaving 10 bases between them. Per germline, CDR1 LNHDA and CDR2 SQIVND (reference sequence). This CDR3 is built from 14 residues. The CDR3 is CASSIDMTPQPQHF. DNA of the CDR3: TGTGCCAGTAGTATAGATATGACACCACAGCCCCAGCATTTT. Full variable domain (missing parts from reference TRBV19 and TRBJ1-5): DGGITQSPKYLFRKEGQNVTLSCEQNLNHDAMYWYRQDPGQGLRLIYYSQIVNDFQKGDIAEGYSVSREKKESFPLTVTSAQKNPTAFYLCASSIDMTPQPQHFGDGTRLSIL.

This clonotype has a count of ten or more. The chain employs TRBV28 and TRBJ1-2; no firm D call. CDR3 length equals 10 residues. The germline V gene has CDR1 MDHEN and CDR2 SYDVKM. Trimming took 5 bases from V and 5 from J, leaving 3 bases between them. The CDR3 bases are TGTGCCAGCAGTAATTATGGCTACACCTTC. Translation: CASSNYGYTF.

This clonotype was recorded at least ten times. This sequence joins TRBV6-2 or TRBV6-3 and TRBJ2-1; no clear D gene. Deletions cut 6 bases from V and 5 bases from J, with 26 bases between. The CDR3 totals 18 residues. CDR1 is MNHEY, CDR2 SVGEGT, per germline. CDR3 amino acids: CASRPLEFTPRPDNEQFF. The DNA of the CDR3 is TGTGCCAGCAGGCCCCTAGAGTTCACCCCAAGACCAGACAATGAGCAGTTCTTC.

This clonotype came up many times. The CDR3 here is CASSTLPTGSYEQYF. In DNA form, the CDR3 reads TGTGCCAGCAGCACACTCCCGACTGGCTCCTACGAGCAGTACTTC. The genes are TRBV11-2 and TRBJ2-7; the D is unclear. CDR1 is SGHAT, CDR2 FQNNGV, per germline. The V end lost 5 bases, the J end lost 0 bases, and 14 bases lay between the germline ends. The CDR3 runs to 15 residues.

This clonotype came up many times. J is TRBJ1-4 and V is TRBV6-1; D unclear. Deletions cut 5 bases from V and 3 bases from J, with 13 bases between. Germline loops: CDR1 MNHNS, CDR2 SASEGT. The CDR3 is 15 residues long. Written as DNA, the CDR3 is TGTGCCAGCAGTCCCGGGGTCGACTCTAATGAAAAACTGTTTTTT. It codes for CASSPGVDSNEKLFF.